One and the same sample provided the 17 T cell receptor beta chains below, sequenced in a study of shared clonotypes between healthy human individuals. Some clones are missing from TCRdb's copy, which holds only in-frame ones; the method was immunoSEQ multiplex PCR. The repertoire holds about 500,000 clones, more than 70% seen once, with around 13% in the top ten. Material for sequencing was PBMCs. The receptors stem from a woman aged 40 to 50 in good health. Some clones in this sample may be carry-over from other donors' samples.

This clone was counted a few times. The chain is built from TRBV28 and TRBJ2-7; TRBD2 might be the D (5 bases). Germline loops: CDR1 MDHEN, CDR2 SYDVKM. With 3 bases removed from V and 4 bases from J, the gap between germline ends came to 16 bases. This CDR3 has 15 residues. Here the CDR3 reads CASSFSGTVAYEQYF. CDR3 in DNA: TGTGCCAGCAGTTTCAGCGGAACGGTAGCATACGAGCAGTACTTC.

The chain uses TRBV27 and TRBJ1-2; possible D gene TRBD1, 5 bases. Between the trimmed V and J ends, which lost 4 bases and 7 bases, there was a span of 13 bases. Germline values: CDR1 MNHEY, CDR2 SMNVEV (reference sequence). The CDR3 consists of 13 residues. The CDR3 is CASSSTGLFGYTF. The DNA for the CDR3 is TGTGCCAGCAGTTCAACAGGCCTTTTTGGCTACACCTTC.

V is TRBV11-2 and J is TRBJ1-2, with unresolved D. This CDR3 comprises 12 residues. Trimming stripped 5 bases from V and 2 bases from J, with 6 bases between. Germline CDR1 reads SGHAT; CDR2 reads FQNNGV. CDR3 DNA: TGTGCCAGCAGCACGGGGAACTATGGCTACACCTTC. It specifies CASSTGNYGYTF.

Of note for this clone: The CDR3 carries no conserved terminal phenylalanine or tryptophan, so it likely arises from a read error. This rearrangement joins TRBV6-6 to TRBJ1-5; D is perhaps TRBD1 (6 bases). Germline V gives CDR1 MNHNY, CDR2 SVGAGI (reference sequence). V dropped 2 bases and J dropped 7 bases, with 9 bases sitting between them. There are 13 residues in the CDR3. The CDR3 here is CASSYGQGQPQHS. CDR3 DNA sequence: TGTGCCAGCAGTTACGGTCAGGGGCAGCCCCAGCATTCT.

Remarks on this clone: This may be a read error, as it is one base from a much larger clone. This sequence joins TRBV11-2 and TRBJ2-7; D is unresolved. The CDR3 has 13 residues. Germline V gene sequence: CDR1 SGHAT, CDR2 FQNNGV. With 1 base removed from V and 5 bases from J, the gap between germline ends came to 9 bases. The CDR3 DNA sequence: TGTGCCAGCAGCTTAGCTGGTGTCAACGAGCAGTACTTC. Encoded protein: CASSLAGVNEQYF.

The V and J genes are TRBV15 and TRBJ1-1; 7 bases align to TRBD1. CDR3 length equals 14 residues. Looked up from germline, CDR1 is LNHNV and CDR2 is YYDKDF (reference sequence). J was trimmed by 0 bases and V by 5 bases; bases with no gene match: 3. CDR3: CATSRDSLNTEAFF. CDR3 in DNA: TGTGCCACCAGCCGGGACAGTTTGAACACTGAAGCTTTCTTT.

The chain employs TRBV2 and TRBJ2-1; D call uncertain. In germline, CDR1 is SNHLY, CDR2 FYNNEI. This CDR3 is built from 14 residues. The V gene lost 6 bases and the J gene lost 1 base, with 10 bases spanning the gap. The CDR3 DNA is TGTGCCAGCAGCCCCTTTGGTTCCTACAATGAGCAGTTCTTC. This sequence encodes CASSPFGSYNEQFF.

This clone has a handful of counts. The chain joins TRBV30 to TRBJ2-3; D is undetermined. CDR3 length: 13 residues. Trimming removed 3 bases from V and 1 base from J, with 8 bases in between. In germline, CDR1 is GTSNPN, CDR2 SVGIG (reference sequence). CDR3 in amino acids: CAWSWVGTDTQYF. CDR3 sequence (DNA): TGTGCCTGGAGCTGGGTGGGCACAGATACGCAGTATTTT.

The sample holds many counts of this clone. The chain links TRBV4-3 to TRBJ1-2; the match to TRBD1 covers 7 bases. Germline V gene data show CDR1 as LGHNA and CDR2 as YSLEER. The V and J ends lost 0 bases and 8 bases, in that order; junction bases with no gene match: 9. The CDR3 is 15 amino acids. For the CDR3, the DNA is TGCGCCAGCAGCCAAGATGCCGAGGGGGCTTTGGGCTACACCTTC. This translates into CASSQDAEGALGYTF.

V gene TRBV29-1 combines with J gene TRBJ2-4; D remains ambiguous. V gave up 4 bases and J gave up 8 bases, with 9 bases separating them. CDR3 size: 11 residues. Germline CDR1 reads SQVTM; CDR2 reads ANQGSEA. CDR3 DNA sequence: TGCAGCGTTGGGACCAATGACATTCAGTACTTC. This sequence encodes CSVGTNDIQYF.

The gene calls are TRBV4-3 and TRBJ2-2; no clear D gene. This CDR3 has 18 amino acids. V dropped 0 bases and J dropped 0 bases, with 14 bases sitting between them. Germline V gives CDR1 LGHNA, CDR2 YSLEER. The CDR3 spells CASSQDLLLAANTGELFF. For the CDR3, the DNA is TGCGCCAGCAGCCAAGATCTCCTCTTAGCAGCGAACACCGGGGAGCTGTTTTTT.

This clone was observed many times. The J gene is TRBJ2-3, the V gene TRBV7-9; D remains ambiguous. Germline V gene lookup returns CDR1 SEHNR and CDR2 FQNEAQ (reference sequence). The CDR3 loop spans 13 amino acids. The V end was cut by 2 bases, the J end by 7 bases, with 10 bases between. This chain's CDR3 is CASSLRATHTQYF. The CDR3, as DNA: TGTGCCAGCAGCTTAAGGGCGACTCATACGCAGTATTTT.

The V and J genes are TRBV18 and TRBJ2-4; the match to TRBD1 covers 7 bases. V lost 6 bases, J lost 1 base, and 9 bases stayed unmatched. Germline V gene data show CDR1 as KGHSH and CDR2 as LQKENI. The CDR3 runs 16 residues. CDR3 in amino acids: CASSELQGQAKNIQYF. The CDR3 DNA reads TGTGCCAGCTCCGAATTACAGGGGCAGGCCAAAAACATTCAGTACTTC.

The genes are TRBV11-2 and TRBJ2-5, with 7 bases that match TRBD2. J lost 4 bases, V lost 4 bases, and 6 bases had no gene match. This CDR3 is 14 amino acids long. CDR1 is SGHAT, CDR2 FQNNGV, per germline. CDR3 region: CASSSGLPPETQYF. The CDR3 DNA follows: TGTGCCAGCAGCTCGGGACTACCTCCAGAGACCCAGTACTTC.

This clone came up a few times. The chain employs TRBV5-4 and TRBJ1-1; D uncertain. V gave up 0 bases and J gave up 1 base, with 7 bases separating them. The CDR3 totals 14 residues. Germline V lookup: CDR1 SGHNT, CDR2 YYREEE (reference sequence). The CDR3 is CASSLAVGNTEAFF. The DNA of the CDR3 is TGTGCCAGCAGCTTGGCCGTGGGGAACACTGAAGCTTTCTTT.

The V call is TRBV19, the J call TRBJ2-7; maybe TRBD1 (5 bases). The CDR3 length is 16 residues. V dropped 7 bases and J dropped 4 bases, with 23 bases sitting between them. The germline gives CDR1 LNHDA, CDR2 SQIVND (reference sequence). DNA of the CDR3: TGTGCCAGTACCCTGGGGCCACAAGAGTTGGGTTACGAGCAGTACTTC. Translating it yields CASTLGPQELGYEQYF. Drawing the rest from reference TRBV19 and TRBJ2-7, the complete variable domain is DGGITQSPKYLFRKEGQNVTLSCEQNLNHDAMYWYRQDPGQGLRLIYYSQIVNDFQKGDIAEGYSVSREKKESFPLTVTSAQKNPTAFYLCASTLGPQELGYEQYFGPGTRLTVT.

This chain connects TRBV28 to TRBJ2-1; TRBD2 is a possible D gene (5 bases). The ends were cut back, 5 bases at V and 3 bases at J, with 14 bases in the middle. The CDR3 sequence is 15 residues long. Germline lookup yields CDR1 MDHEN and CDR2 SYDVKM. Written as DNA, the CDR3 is TGTGCCAGCAGTCCCGGCGACCGGGACTACAATGAGCAGTTCTTC. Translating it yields CASSPGDRDYNEQFF. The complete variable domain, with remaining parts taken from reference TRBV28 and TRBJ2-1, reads DVKVTQSSRYLVKRTGEKVFLECVQDMDHENMFWYRQDPGLGLRLIYFSYDVKMKEKGDIPEGYSVSREKKERFSLILESASTNQTSMYLCASSPGDRDYNEQFFGPGTRLTVL.